The rows below give T cell receptor beta chains drawn from one sample of a study of a mutant IDH1 vaccine in newly diagnosed glioma. TCRdb's copy holds only in-frame clones and misses some; the assay was immunoSEQ multiplex PCR. The repertoire holds roughly 21,000 clones, with 80% to 85% as singletons. Their antigens are not known. This specimen was PBMCs, taken from a glioma patient whose treatment included an IDH1 peptide vaccine. The receptors originated from a middle-aged man with glioma. Both conserved end residues are part of each CDR3. Fields, in order: CDR3 protein, CDR3 DNA, J gene, D gene, V gene, clone size. A D gene is named only where the DNA matches it firmly. The size field is filled for only some rows; it gives once, few, many or a size class.

CASSHPFLNQPQHF | TGTGCCAGCAGCCACCCTTTTCTCAATCAGCCCCAGCATTTT | TRBJ1-5 | - | TRBV9 | -
CASSHRLAGVHEQYF | TGTGCCAGCAGCCACCGACTAGCGGGAGTCCACGAGCAGTACTTC | TRBJ2-7 | TRBD2 | TRBV11-3 | few
CASSQPDRDNEKLFF | TGTGCCAGCAGCCAACCGGACAGGGATAATGAAAAACTGTTTTTT | TRBJ1-4 | TRBD1 | TRBV4-2 | few
CASSPFMGDTQYF | TGTGCCAGCAGCCCCTTCATGGGGGATACGCAGTATTTT | TRBJ2-3 | - | TRBV14 | -
CASSLTGQGATGELFF | TGCGCCAGCAGCTTGACGGGACAGGGGGCCACCGGGGAGCTGTTTTTT | TRBJ2-2 | TRBD1 | TRBV5-1 | -
CASSFIGGTEAFF | TGTGCCAGCAGCTTTATAGGGGGCACTGAAGCTTTCTTT | TRBJ1-1 | - | TRBV7-6 | -
CASSLSAGLLGNTIYF | TGTGCCAGCAGCTTATCGGCGGGACTGCTTGGAAACACCATATATTTT | TRBJ1-3 | - | TRBV7-8 | -
CAISDRISGRGTDTQYF | TGTGCCATCAGTGACCGTATTAGCGGGAGAGGTACAGATACGCAGTATTTT | TRBJ2-3 | TRBD2 | TRBV10-3 | -
CASSQDQARDEQYF | TGCGCCAGCAGCCAAGATCAGGCCAGGGACGAGCAGTACTTC | TRBJ2-7 | - | TRBV4-1 | -
CASCPRVLDTQYF | TGTGCCAGCTGCCCAAGGGTTTTAGATACGCAGTATTTT | TRBJ2-3 | - | TRBV11-2 | -
CASYSLDTSGHTDTQYF | TGTGCCAGCTACAGCTTGGACACTAGCGGGCACACAGATACGCAGTATTTT | TRBJ2-3 | TRBD2 | TRBV5-4 | -
CASSAGGLGANVLTF | TGTGCCAGCTCAGCTGGAGGGCTGGGGGCCAACGTCCTGACTTTC | TRBJ2-6 | - | TRBV18 | -
CASSLPTPNTEAFF | TGTGCCAGCAGTTTACCCACACCGAACACTGAAGCTTTCTTT | TRBJ1-1 | - | TRBV28 | -
CASSYWVGGGNNEQFF | TGTGCCAGCAGTTATTGGGTCGGCGGCGGCAACAATGAGCAGTTCTTC | TRBJ2-1 | - | TRBV6-6 | -
CASSFLAAASYEQYF | TGTGCCAGCAGCTTTCTAGCGGCAGCATCCTACGAGCAGTACTTC | TRBJ2-7 | TRBD2 | TRBV11-2 | once
CASSLWRSTDTQYF | TGTGCCAGCAGCCTCTGGAGGAGCACAGATACGCAGTATTTT | TRBJ2-3 | - | TRBV5-6 | -
CASSRDRPTGELFF | TGTGCCAGCAGCCGGGACAGACCTACCGGGGAGCTGTTTTTT | TRBJ2-2 | TRBD1 | TRBV5-8 | once
CASAQTGGKTEAFF | TGTGCCAGCGCTCAAACAGGGGGTAAAACTGAAGCTTTCTTT | TRBJ1-1 | TRBD1 | TRBV6-4 | -
CASSPGPGTETQYF | TGTGCCAGCAGCCCCGGACCGGGGACGGAGACCCAGTACTTC | TRBJ2-5 | - | TRBV6-5 | -
CASSLDGPSYEQYF | TGTGCCAGCAGCTTGGATGGGCCGTCCTACGAGCAGTACTTC | TRBJ2-7 | - | TRBV7-9 | -
CASSVAAVSTDTQYF | TGTGCCAGCAGCGTAGCGGCAGTAAGCACAGATACGCAGTATTTT | TRBJ2-3 | - | TRBV9 | -
CASSLEGVYSGNTIYF | TGTGCCAGCAGCTTAGAAGGGGTCTACTCTGGAAACACCATATATTTT | TRBJ1-3 | - | TRBV7-6 | -
CAISGDLAGQISEQFF | TGTGCCATCAGTGGGGACCTAGCGGGACAAATTAGTGAGCAGTTCTTC | TRBJ2-1 | TRBD2 | TRBV10-3 | -
CASSQGAVEKLFF | TGTGCCAGCAGCCAGGGGGCCGTTGAAAAACTGTTTTTT | TRBJ1-4 | TRBD1 | TRBV2 | -
CASSIVDRRNSNQPQHF | TGTGCCAGTAGTATAGTAGACAGGAGAAATAGCAATCAGCCCCAGCATTTT | TRBJ1-5 | - | TRBV19 | -
CASSQAAHSPLHF | TGTGCCAGCAGCCAAGCTGCCCATTCACCCCTCCACTTT | TRBJ1-6 | - | TRBV14 | -
CASSPRPTGRGEKLFF | TGTGCCAGTAGTCCCCGTCCTACGGGGAGAGGTGAAAAACTGTTTTTT | TRBJ1-4 | - | TRBV19 | once
CASSPRGGRPVLYF | TGTGCCAGCTCACCTAGGGGAGGGAGGCCGGTTCTCTACTTC | TRBJ2-7 | TRBD2 | TRBV18 | -
CASSLVVAGETQYF | TGCGCCAGCAGCTTGGTTGTAGCAGGAGAGACCCAGTACTTC | TRBJ2-5 | - | TRBV5-1 | -
CASRPGGGINEAFF | TGTGCCAGTCGTCCAGGGGGCGGTATCAATGAAGCTTTCTTT | TRBJ1-1 | TRBD1 | TRBV19 | -
CASRRGGGVYEQYF | TGTGCCAGCCGACGAGGGGGGGGTGTGTACGAGCAGTACTTC | TRBJ2-7 | - | TRBV6-5 | once
CASSGSTNEKLFF | TGTGCCTCCTCCGGGTCAACTAATGAAAAACTGTTTTTT | TRBJ1-4 | - | TRBV19 | -
CASSQESGGGPYNEQFF | TGTGCCAGCAGCCAAGAATCTGGGGGAGGCCCCTACAATGAGCAGTTCTTC | TRBJ2-1 | - | TRBV4-2 | -
CASGLAERRTQPQHF | TGTGCTAGTGGTTTGGCGGAGCGGCGGACACAGCCCCAGCATTTT | TRBJ1-5 | - | TRBV12-5 | -
CASSVGITTQYF | TGTGCCAGCAGCGTAGGGATAACGACCCAGTACTTC | TRBJ2-5 | - | TRBV9 | -
CATSAITGYGYTF | TGTGCCACCAGCGCGATAACGGGCTATGGCTACACCTTC | TRBJ1-2 | - | TRBV15 | once
CASSFGKVGETQYF | TGTGCCAGCAGCTTCGGGAAGGTCGGGGAGACCCAGTACTTC | TRBJ2-5 | - | TRBV5-5 | -
CASSLGGAQPGYTF | TGTGCCAGCAGCTTAGGGGGCGCCCAACCTGGCTACACCTTC | TRBJ1-2 | TRBD1 | TRBV5-8 | -
CASSYSDRATNEKLFF | TGTGCCAGCAGTTACTCTGACCGCGCAACTAATGAAAAACTGTTTTTT | TRBJ1-4 | - | TRBV6-5 | -
CASNTGFGTGEKLFF | TGCGCCAGCAATACAGGGTTTGGGACCGGTGAAAAACTGTTTTTT | TRBJ1-4 | - | TRBV5-1 | -